This TCR beta chain was obtained from a study of response to subunit inactivated influenza vaccine. This clonotype came up a few times. Its target is not known. Study-wide results and caveats: With each seasonal influenza vaccination, the authors suggested, few new T cells are recruited.

TCRdb re-called the RT-PCR reads with MiXCR, one entry per CDR3 protein. Of 610,000 or so distinct CDR3 sequences in the sample, about 15% were seen once. The CDR3 contains 13 residues. Germline-derived CDR1 and CDR2 are SNHLY and FYNNEI. V lost 8 bases, J lost 8 bases, and 9 bases stayed unmatched. The clonotype comes from a man aged 50 to 59 who received an inactivated influenza vaccine. This chain uses TRBV2 with TRBJ2-1, with TRBD1 identical over 7 bases. The material was PBMCs from blood, obtained 12 days after vaccination. This CDR3 is CASGPTGEYEQFF. The CDR3 DNA reads as TGTGCCAGCGGCCCTACAGGGGAATATGAGCAGTTCTTC.